This T cell receptor (beta chain) is from a study of tumor and adjacent non-tumor tissue in lung cancer. Findings of the study overall: Significantly higher TCR diversity was found in tumor than normal lung.

This clonotype came up once. Antigen specificity is unknown. The junction differs from germline at one of its ends, possibly a read error. TCRbeta libraries were built with three rounds of nested PCR, modified from ARM-PCR. TCRdb re-derived calls from the multiplex PCR reads in MiXCR, one entry per CDR3 protein. The sample includes 90,000 to 120,000 distinct CDR3 sequences, more than 55% seen only once; the top ten take roughly a fifth. No cell sorting was done before RNA was extracted from the tissue. The normal lung tissue was taken more than 3 cm from the tumor edge. CDR1 is SGHNT, CDR2 YENEEA, per germline. The CDR3 covers 15 residues.

The receptor's source is a young man with non-small cell lung cancer. V is TRBV11-3 and J is TRBJ2-5, with 7 bases fitting TRBD2. The specimen sequenced was distant non-tumor lung tissue. The CDR3 DNA is TGTGCTAGCAGCTTAACCCGGACTAGACAAGAGACCCAGTACTTC. Translated, it gives CASSLTRTRQETQYF.